This entry is about one T cell receptor beta chain. Its antigen is not yet known. The sample holds no much larger clone one base away, and base qualities are not on file. Library prep was done by 5' RACE. Sequenced on an Illumina HiSeq 2500. A second PCR of about 6 to 12 cycles was run with a J-beta primer mix and a sample-barcoded 5' primer. A template-switch 5' adaptor carrying 12 random nucleotides introduced a unique molecular identifier onto each TCR beta cDNA molecule. At least 3 million CDR3-containing paired-end reads were obtained from each sample. All of the RNA was converted into first-strand cDNA using the Mint cDNA synthesis kit, with a TRBC-specific oligonucleotide serving as the primer. Following uracil-DNA glycosylase treatment, a first 18-cycle PCR with universal primers M1SS and BC2_uni_R was performed on all cDNA. Concerning the study's data processing: Each sample was normalized by randomly selecting 1 million high-quality reads, each carrying a distinct molecular identifier. Instead of being binned into consensus sequences, reads that shared molecular identifiers were thrown out. MiTCR, set to a Q25 quality threshold and the strictest error-elimination algorithm, was used for CDR3 identification, clonotype clustering and error correction. A nonparametric unseen species model with Euler transformation was used to estimate a lower bound on total TCR beta diversity. TCRdb reran the public reads through fastp at Q25 and MiXCR, keeping productive beta chains. A single entry per CDR3 protein holds the most common genes and DNA from its merged rows. The authors' filters were not applied to this entry. This sample is represented by roughly 2 million distinct CDR3 sequences; about 50% of them were singletons. The ten biggest clones cover roughly 2.1% of the sample.

The sample originates from a study of blood T cells in healthy people across ages (dated by TCRdb to the mid-2010s). Background for the entire study: In model experiments, roughly one uniquely barcoded TCR beta cDNA molecule per two T cells was captured by template switching. Using the same blood draw, the study looked at two additional independent replicas of 1 million unique cDNA reads for two donors, one aged 18 to 30 and the other aged 80 or older. Four age groups were formed from the donors: young (average approximately 16 years), middle-aged (approximately 40), aged (62) and long-lived (about 75). Age-related changes in TCR beta repertoire diversity were measured in the study by deep sequencing normalized with unique cDNA molecular identifiers. To avoid experimental bias, donors of different ages were randomly spread across the sequencing lanes.

The research as a whole found: A strong correlation was found between observed TCR beta diversity and the percentage of naive T cells measured by flow cytometry. Donor CMV infection status was unknown, potentially confounding age-related changes in expanded clonotypes. Estimates of total diversity from one million sequenced T cells were regarded as lower bounds and underestimates. As age increased, observed TCR beta diversity per million T cells dropped in a roughly linear way, and a significant reduction was already evident by age around 41. Compared with the aged group, more naive CD4+ T cells, fewer expanded clones and increased TCR diversity were shown by the long-lived group, suggesting age selection. Conclusive comparison of naive and antigen-experienced compartments was prevented by the profiling of bulk unsorted PBMCs.

Counted from cysteine to phenylalanine, this CDR3 has 16 amino acids. The kept DNA is CDR3 alone, 48 bases in frame from the first base. The junction shows trimming of 7 bases on V and 7 bases on J, and the gene matches do not reach 9 bases of it. The CDR1 and CDR2 encoded by the germline V gene are ENHRY and SYGVKD. The 35 to 40 donors, aged about 6 to 100 years, were systemically healthy Caucasian individuals from Russia. Roughly 10 milliliters of peripheral blood were drawn from each donor into EDTA-treated Vacutainer tubes. Ficoll-Paque density-gradient centrifugation was used to isolate PBMCs, with at least 6 million per sample. Total RNA, at least 6 micrograms per sample, was extracted from PBMCs with Trizol reagent. Naive CD45RAhigh/CD27high T cell percentages were measured by flow cytometry on a PBMC aliquot from every donor.

This TCR was sampled from a woman aged 35 to 49 in good health. The rearranged chain carries TRBV10-3 and TRBJ2-1; the central 14 bases match TRBD2. Sequencing was done on a sample of blood. The CDR3 region has the sequence CAIMGTSGGPGNEQFF. The sequenced DNA: TGTGCCATCATGGGGACTAGCGGGGGCCCAGGGAATGAGCAGTTCTTC.